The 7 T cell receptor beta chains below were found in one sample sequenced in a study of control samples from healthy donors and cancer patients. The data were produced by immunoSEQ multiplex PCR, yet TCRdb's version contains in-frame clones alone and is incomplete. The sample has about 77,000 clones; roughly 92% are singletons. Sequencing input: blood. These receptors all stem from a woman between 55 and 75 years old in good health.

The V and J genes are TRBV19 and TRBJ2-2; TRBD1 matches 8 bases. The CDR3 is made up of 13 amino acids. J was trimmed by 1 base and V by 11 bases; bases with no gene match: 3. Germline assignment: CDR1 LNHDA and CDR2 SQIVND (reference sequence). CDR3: CAGGTGNTGELFF. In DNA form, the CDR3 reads TGTGCCGGGGGGACAGGGAACACCGGGGAGCTGTTTTTT.

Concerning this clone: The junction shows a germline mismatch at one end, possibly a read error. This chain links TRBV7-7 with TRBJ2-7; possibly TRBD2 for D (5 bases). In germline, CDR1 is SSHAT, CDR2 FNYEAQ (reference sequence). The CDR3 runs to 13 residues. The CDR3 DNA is TGTGCTAGCAGCCGCGGACTTTCCTACGAGCAGTACTTC. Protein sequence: CASSRGLSYEQYF.

The CDR3 DNA reads as TGTGCCAGCAGCTACTCCGACAGGGGGGATTTTGGCTACACCTTC. Its translation: CASSYSDRGDFGYTF. The genes are TRBV7-2 and TRBJ1-2; 9 nucleotides match TRBD1. V was pared by 4 bases and J by 7 bases, with 10 bases of the junction left unmatched. Per the germline V gene, CDR1 is SGHTA and CDR2 is FQGNSA. This CDR3 has 15 residues.

In DNA, the CDR3 is TGTGCCAGCAGTGAAGGGGTGACTTTGCCCCAGCATTTT. It is translated as CASSEGVTLPQHF. This chain connects TRBV2 to TRBJ1-5; D uncertain. The CDR3 sequence is 13 residues long. Trimming left V 1 base short and J 9 bases short, with 10 bases between. Per the germline V gene, CDR1 is SNHLY and CDR2 is FYNNEI.

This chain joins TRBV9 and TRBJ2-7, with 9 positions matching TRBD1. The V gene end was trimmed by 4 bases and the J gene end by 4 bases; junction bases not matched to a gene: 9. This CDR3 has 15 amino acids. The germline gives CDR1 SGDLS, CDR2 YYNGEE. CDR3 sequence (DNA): TGTGCCAGCAGCCCCAGGGGGACAGGGACTTACGAGCAGTACTTC. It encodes CASSPRGTGTYEQYF.

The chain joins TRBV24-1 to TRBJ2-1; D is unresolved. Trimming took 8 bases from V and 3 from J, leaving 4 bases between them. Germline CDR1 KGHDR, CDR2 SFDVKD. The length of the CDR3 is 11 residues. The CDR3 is CATKGYNEQFF. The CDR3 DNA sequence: TGTGCCACCAAGGGCTACAATGAGCAGTTCTTC.

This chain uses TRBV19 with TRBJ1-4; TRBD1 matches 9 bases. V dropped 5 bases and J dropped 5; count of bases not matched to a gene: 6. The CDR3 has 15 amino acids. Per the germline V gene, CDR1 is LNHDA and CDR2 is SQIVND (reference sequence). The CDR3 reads CASSPRTGGNEKLFF. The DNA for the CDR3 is TGTGCCAGTAGTCCCCGAACAGGGGGCAATGAAAAACTGTTTTTT.